The clone carrying this T cell receptor beta chain was picked up a small number of times. The target antigen is unknown. This entry is derived from a study of T cell repertoires in cytomegalovirus infection. TCRdb fed the reads into MiXCR, producing one record per CDR3 protein. The sample gives 450,000 to 650,000 distinct CDR3 sequences, 40% of which show up once; 40% to 60% is in the top ten. V shed 7 bases and J 7 bases; nucleotides not matched to a gene: 10. Per germline, CDR1 MNHGY and CDR2 SAAAGT. The CDR3 spans 15 residues. The sample consisted of cultured PBMCs, taken from culture after CMV antigen stimulation. The chain has TRBV6-8 and TRBJ1-6; TRBD1 matches at 7 bases. This sequence originates from a human donor in good health (CMV status not recorded). Some clones in this sample may be carry-over from other donors' samples. The CDR3 DNA is TGTGCCAGCACCTTACAGGGGATGGGGAATTCACCCCTCCACTTT. Encoded protein: CASTLQGMGNSPLHF.